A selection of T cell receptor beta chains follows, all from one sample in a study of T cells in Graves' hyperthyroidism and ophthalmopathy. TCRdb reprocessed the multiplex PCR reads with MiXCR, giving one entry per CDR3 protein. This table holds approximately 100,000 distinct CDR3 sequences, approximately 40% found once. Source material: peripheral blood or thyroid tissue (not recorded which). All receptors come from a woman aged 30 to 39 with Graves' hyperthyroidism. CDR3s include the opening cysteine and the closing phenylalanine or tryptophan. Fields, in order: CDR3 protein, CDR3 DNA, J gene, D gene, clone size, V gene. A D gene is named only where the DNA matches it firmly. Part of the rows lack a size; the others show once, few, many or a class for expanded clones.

CVSRMGVYEQYF	TGTGTCAGCAGGATGGGGGTATACGAGCAGTACTTC	TRBJ2-7	NA	NA	TRBV28
CASSQDVGRHNYGYTF	TGTGCCAGCAGCCAAGATGTTGGGCGGCATAACTATGGCTACACCTTC	TRBJ1-2	NA	NA	TRBV7-2
CASAASGYQETQYF	TGTGCCAGCGCGGCTAGCGGGTACCAAGAGACCCAGTACTTC	TRBJ2-5	TRBD2	many	TRBV28
CAWAQNTEAFF	TGTGCCTGGGCACAGAACACTGAAGCTTTCTTT	TRBJ1-1	NA	many	TRBV30
CSARDLGTTNEKLFF	TGCAGTGCTAGAGATCTCGGGACGACTAATGAAAAACTGTTTTTT	TRBJ1-4	NA	many	TRBV20-1
CASSGQGGGELFF	TGCGCCAGCAGCGGACAGGGGGGCGGGGAGCTGTTTTTT	TRBJ2-2	TRBD1	NA	TRBV5-1
CASTPSASYEQYF	TGTGCCAGCACCCCTAGCGCCTCCTACGAGCAGTACTTC	TRBJ2-7	NA	many	TRBV28
CASSQAIQNSNQPQHF	TGCGCCAGCAGCCAAGCGATTCAGAATAGCAATCAGCCCCAGCATTTT	TRBJ1-5	NA	few	TRBV4-1
CASTPDRRLAGSYEQYF	TGCGCCAGCACGCCGGACAGAAGGCTAGCGGGTTCCTACGAGCAGTACTTC	TRBJ2-7	TRBD2	many	TRBV4-1
CATGQFFGYTF	TGTGCCACAGGACAGTTCTTTGGCTACACCTTC	TRBJ1-2	NA	NA	TRBV15
CASSSTTAGELFF	TGTGCCAGCAGCTCAACGACAGCCGGGGAGCTGTTTTTT	TRBJ2-2	NA	many	TRBV11-2
CASSEYGNTGEVYEQYF	TGTGCCAGCAGTGAATACGGGAACACCGGGGAGGTGTATGAGCAGTACTTC	TRBJ2-7	NA	NA	TRBV6-1
CASRLGPTGETEAFF	TGCGCCAGCAGACTTGGACCTACAGGGGAGACTGAAGCTTTCTTT	TRBJ1-1	TRBD1	NA	TRBV5-1
CASSRTGRAYTGELFF	TGCGCCAGCAGCCGAACGGGACGCGCATACACCGGGGAGCTGTTTTTT	TRBJ2-2	NA	many	TRBV4-1
CASSPIRDGRLWFSGNTIYF	TGTGCCAGCAGTCCAATCCGGGACGGTCGTCTTTGGTTCTCTGGAAACACCATATATTTT	TRBJ1-3	NA	NA	TRBV7-8
CASRQGSTYEQHF	TGTGCTTCCAGACAGGGTTCAACCTACGAGCAGCACTTC	TRBJ2-7	TRBD1	NA	TRBV6-9
CASREGPKHGQPQHF	TGTGCCAGCAGGGAGGGACCGAAGCACGGTCAGCCCCAGCATTTT	TRBJ1-5	NA	many	TRBV6-5
CASSSRDRGYGYTF	TGTGCCAGCAGTTCCCGGGACAGGGGTTATGGCTACACCTTC	TRBJ1-2	TRBD1	many	TRBV6-5
CASSLRQGIGTGELFF	TGTGCCAGCAGTTTAAGACAGGGGATCGGCACCGGGGAGCTGTTTTTT	TRBJ2-2	TRBD1	few	TRBV28
CASSQDDRAIETQYF	TGTGCCAGCAGCCAGGACGACAGGGCTATTGAGACCCAGTACTTC	TRBJ2-5	TRBD1	many	TRBV3-1
CASRDSLQETQYF	TGTGCCAGCAGAGACAGTCTCCAAGAGACCCAGTACTTC	TRBJ2-5	NA	many	TRBV9
CASSDYSGANVLTF	TGTGCCAGCAGCGACTACTCTGGGGCCAACGTCCTGACTTTC	TRBJ2-6	NA	many	TRBV7-8
CASSFRGLNNEKLFF	TGTGCCAGCAGCTTTAGGGGACTGAATAATGAAAAACTGTTTTTT	TRBJ1-4	NA	many	TRBV5-8
CASSLSGATDTQYF	TGTGCCAGCAGTTTATCGGGGGCGACAGATACGCAGTATTTT	TRBJ2-3	NA	NA	TRBV2
CASRGQGPNYGYTF	TGTGCCAGCAGGGGACAGGGTCCTAACTATGGCTACACCTTC	TRBJ1-2	TRBD1	NA	TRBV6-1
CASTPPGQTNIGELFF	TGTGCCAGCACCCCCCCGGGACAGACGAACATCGGGGAGCTGTTTTTT	TRBJ2-2	TRBD1	NA	TRBV7-3
CASGTGGANYGYTF	TGTGCCAGCGGGACAGGGGGGGCCAACTATGGCTACACCTTC	TRBJ1-2	TRBD1	few	TRBV7-6
CASSLDGGGRTEAFF	TGCGCCAGCAGCTTAGACGGGGGCGGCCGAACTGAAGCTTTCTTT	TRBJ1-1	NA	many	TRBV4-1
CATSSSPGTGVDTEAFF	TGTGCCACCAGCAGCTCCCCCGGGACAGGGGTTGACACTGAAGCTTTCTTT	TRBJ1-1	TRBD1	NA	TRBV15
CASRGAVDTEAFF	TGTGCCAGCCGAGGGGCGGTGGACACTGAAGCTTTCTTT	TRBJ1-1	NA	many	TRBV7-3
CASTGQGNSPLHF	TGTGCCAGCACCGGACAGGGAAATTCACCCCTCCACTTT	TRBJ1-6	TRBD1	NA	TRBV2
CASSKLAGVKQYF	TGTGCCAGCAGCAAACTAGCGGGAGTGAAGCAGTACTTC	TRBJ2-7	TRBD2	many	TRBV6-5
CASSTSSEQYF	TGTGCCAGCAGCACTAGCAGCGAGCAGTACTTC	TRBJ2-7	NA	many	TRBV2
CSARGIRSIAQYF	TGCAGTGCTAGAGGAATTAGGTCCATTGCGCAGTATTTT	TRBJ2-3	NA	many	TRBV20-1
CSATYTGAQQPQHF	TGCAGTGCCACGTATACAGGGGCCCAGCAGCCCCAGCATTTT	TRBJ1-5	TRBD1	many	TRBV20-1
CSAPTGLAVLSSYEQYF	TGCAGTGCTCCGACGGGACTAGCGGTACTAAGCTCCTACGAGCAGTACTTC	TRBJ2-7	TRBD2	NA	TRBV20-1
CASSAGPGGIYEQYF	TGTGCCAGCAGTGCCGGGCCAGGGGGGATCTACGAGCAGTACTTC	TRBJ2-7	NA	many	TRBV2
CSATKRGLAGVGEQYF	TGCAGTGCTACTAAACGCGGGCTAGCGGGAGTAGGCGAGCAGTACTTC	TRBJ2-7	TRBD2	many	TRBV20-1
CASFTLGEGYTF	TGTGCCAGCTTCACTCTGGGGGAAGGCTACACCTTC	TRBJ1-2	NA	once	TRBV2
CASSSSGRASTDTQYF	TGTGCCAGCAGTTCAAGCGGGAGGGCGAGCACAGATACGCAGTATTTT	TRBJ2-3	TRBD2	many	TRBV13
CASSLSVMNTEAFF	TGTGCCAGCAGTTTATCTGTAATGAACACTGAAGCTTTCTTT	TRBJ1-1	NA	many	TRBV27
CATSRTGRGELFF	TGTGCCACCAGCAGGACAGGGCGCGGGGAGCTGTTTTTT	TRBJ2-2	TRBD1	NA	TRBV15
CASSQERVGNTIYF	TGCGCCAGCAGCCAAGAGAGGGTAGGAAACACCATATATTTT	TRBJ1-3	NA	many	TRBV4-1
CASKQDTNYGYTF	TGTGCCAGCAAACAGGACACCAACTATGGCTACACCTTC	TRBJ1-2	NA	NA	TRBV2
CAICDPTRAGTLNQPQHF	TGTGCCATCTGCGATCCTACACGCGCCGGGACATTAAATCAGCCCCAGCATTTT	TRBJ1-5	NA	NA	TRBV10-3
CASSLRNAPNTEAFFEEKLFF	NA	TRBJ1-4	NA	NA	TRBV7-2
CASSLGLGLFSYEQYF	TGTGCCAGCAGCCTGGGTTTGGGACTCTTCTCCTACGAGCAGTACTTC	TRBJ2-7	NA	NA	TRBV9
CASSFGGYYGYTF	TGTGCCAGCAGCTTTGGAGGGTACTATGGCTACACCTTC	TRBJ1-2	NA	large	TRBV7-3
CASSQVANRGLAENTGELFF	TGTGCCAGCAGCCAAGTGGCCAACCGGGGACTAGCGGAGAACACCGGGGAGCTGTTTTTT	TRBJ2-2	TRBD2	many	TRBV7-9
CAWSLMGQGGGQNF	TGTGCCTGGAGTCTTATGGGACAAGGGGGCGGGCAGAACTTC	TRBJ2-7	TRBD1	NA	TRBV30
CASSLGDSGSKTGELFF	TGTGCCAGCAGCTTAGGAGACTCCGGGAGTAAAACCGGGGAGCTGTTTTTT	TRBJ2-2	NA	many	TRBV7-9
CASSPGSVLDTQYF	TGTGCCAGCAGCCCGGGGTCGGTCTTAGATACGCAGTATTTT	TRBJ2-3	NA	NA	TRBV28
CSARRQASYGYTF	TGCAGTGCTAGGAGACAGGCTAGCTATGGCTACACCTTC	TRBJ1-2	NA	NA	TRBV20-1
CASNKGTGAGELFF	TGTGCCAGCAATAAAGGGACAGGAGCCGGGGAGCTGTTTTTT	TRBJ2-2	TRBD1	few	TRBV6-5
CASSATWGINEKLFF	TGTGCCAGCAGTGCTACTTGGGGGATTAATGAAAAACTGTTTTTT	TRBJ1-4	NA	NA	TRBV25-1
CSARDQKGIRTQPQHF	TGCAGTGCTAGAGATCAGAAGGGAATCAGGACTCAGCCCCAGCATTTT	TRBJ1-5	NA	many	TRBV20-1
CSAPGQGVDTQYF	TGCAGTGCTCCGGGACAGGGGGTGGATACGCAGTATTTT	TRBJ2-3	TRBD1	many	TRBV20-1